This is a list of T cell receptor beta chains from one sample in a study of regulatory T cells in long-lasting Graves disease. TCRdb used MiXCR to reprocess the multiplex PCR reads, holding one entry per CDR3 protein. Of roughly 430,000 distinct CDR3 sequences listed, about a sixth were seen once; the top ten hold about 10%. The same sample was also used in a study of T cells in Graves' hyperthyroidism and ophthalmopathy.

Source: peripheral blood mononuclear cells (PBMCs), taken at new diagnosis, from a patient treated with antithyroid drugs. The receptor source for this set is a woman aged 30 to 39 with Graves disease. Both conserved end residues are part of each CDR3.

V,J,CDR3
TRBV9,TRBJ2-1,CASSPAGLQQFF
TRBV28,TRBJ1-1,CASRPTGYTEAFF
TRBV10-3,TRBJ1-1,CATLPRAGTEAFF
TRBV7-9,TRBJ1-2,CASSLVTGGDGYTF
TRBV20-1,TRBJ2-1,CSVEPPEVWNEQFF
TRBV28,TRBJ1-1,CASSLPGNMNTEAFF
TRBV6-2/TRBV6-3,TRBJ2-3,CASSPPSSTQYF
TRBV20-1,TRBJ2-2,CSARPGVAGGQRTGELFF
TRBV29-1,TRBJ2-1,CSVRAGTSGTNNEQFF
TRBV27,TRBJ1-4,CASSLVRDTATNEKLFF
TRBV6-2/TRBV6-3,TRBJ2-1,CAGSGTGAQFF
TRBV9,TRBJ2-7,CASSVEQGAGYEQYF
TRBV18,TRBJ2-1,CASSPPTGSEQFF
TRBV12-3/TRBV12-4,TRBJ1-2,CASSRDGYTF
TRBV28,TRBJ1-3,CASSPRTGSLGGTIYF
TRBV11-3,TRBJ1-1,CASSRGAGSTEAFF
TRBV12-3/TRBV12-4,TRBJ1-1,CASSLIITVNTEAFF
TRBV20-1,TRBJ2-7,CSARTSGSSYEQYF
TRBV7-9,TRBJ2-3,CASTRTSGDTDTQYF
TRBV7-3,TRBJ2-3,CASSSRRTGGTDTQYF
TRBV6-1,TRBJ1-2,CASSRQGGDYGYTF
TRBV6-1,TRBJ2-3,CASSVRDRDTDTQYF
TRBV2,TRBJ2-7,CASSHGQELSSYEQYF
TRBV12-3/TRBV12-4,TRBJ2-6,CASTKGKFSSGANVLTF
TRBV6-1,TRBJ2-3,CASSGSSTDTQYF
TRBV5-1,TRBJ2-4,CASSLRTGGGIKNIQYF
TRBV15,TRBJ2-1,CATSRDYADGVSYNEQFF
TRBV10-3,TRBJ2-7,CAISESVAIEQYF
TRBV3-1,TRBJ1-1,CASSQDKWVVNTEAFF
TRBV6-1,TRBJ1-5,CASTSRRQVLGNQPQHF
TRBV7-8,TRBJ2-7,CASSYDRDGDEQYF
TRBV13,TRBJ2-2,CASSRLRVTGELFF
TRBV4-3,TRBJ1-5,CASSKQGYQPQHF
TRBV11-2,TRBJ2-7,CASSLVGTGPYEQYF
TRBV5-1,TRBJ2-4,CASSLESGPIQYF
TRBV3-1,TRBJ1-6,CASSHGTGYSPLHF
TRBV19,TRBJ2-1,CASSTPIIGKESSYNEQFF
TRBV6-2/TRBV6-3,TRBJ1-1,CASSTGGTNTEAFF
TRBV27,TRBJ2-2,CASSESGTSITGELFF
TRBV25-1,TRBJ2-7,CASSEGGISYEQYF
TRBV27,TRBJ2-3,CASSEQYFRDTQYF
TRBV7-9,TRBJ1-2,CASILYVNPSGYTF
TRBV4-2,TRBJ2-7,CASSQTRGAGAYEQYF
TRBV11-2,TRBJ2-7,CASSFSGRNYEQYF
TRBV27,TRBJ2-3,CASSPRLTVDTQYF
TRBV7-2,TRBJ1-1,CASSLVRGGNTEAFF
TRBV5-4,TRBJ1-4,CASSLGSKNEKLFF
TRBV11-2,TRBJ2-7,CASSLVADKQYF
TRBV11-2,TRBJ2-2,CASSSAWDTGELFF
TRBV29-1,TRBJ2-2,CSVEVRVTRELFF
TRBV6-2/TRBV6-3,TRBJ2-5,CASSKTDYQETQYF
TRBV28,TRBJ1-2,CASSSIPGQGSGYTF
TRBV12-3/TRBV12-4,TRBJ1-5,CASSGTGEQPQHF
TRBV6-2/TRBV6-3,TRBJ1-4,CASSSPGGETGEKLFF
TRBV28,TRBJ2-1,CASSPTQWGNNEQFF
TRBV15,TRBJ2-1,CATSSRTGGHEQFF
TRBV9,TRBJ2-2,CASSASRREIGTGELFF
TRBV29-1,TRBJ1-2,CSGGLGGGYTF
TRBV20-1,TRBJ2-7,CSARDRGDEQYF